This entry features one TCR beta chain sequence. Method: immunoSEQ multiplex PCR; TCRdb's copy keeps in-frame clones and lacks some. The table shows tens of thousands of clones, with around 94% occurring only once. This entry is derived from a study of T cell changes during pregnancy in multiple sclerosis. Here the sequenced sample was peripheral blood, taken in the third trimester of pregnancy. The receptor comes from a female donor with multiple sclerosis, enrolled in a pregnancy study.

The CDR3 DNA sequence: TGTGCCAGCAGCTTCGTCCAGGGGGCAAGAGAGCAGTACTTC. Its translation: CASSFVQGAREQYF. The chain recombines TRBV5-4 with TRBJ2-7; TRBD1 matches 8 bases. Germline V gene data show CDR1 as SGHNT and CDR2 as YYREEE (reference sequence). The V and J ends lost 2 bases and 7 bases, in that order; junction bases with no gene match: 8. This CDR3 spans 14 amino acids.